Listed below are T cell receptor beta chains from one sample, sequenced in a study of T cells in Graves' hyperthyroidism and ophthalmopathy. TCRdb recomputed calls from the multiplex PCR reads with MiXCR, one row per CDR3 protein. This table has roughly 380,000 distinct CDR3 sequences, approximately 20% appearing once. The sequenced sample was blood. Receptors were obtained from a woman younger than 35 with Graves' hyperthyroidism. Each CDR3 is given with its conserved first and last residue. D genes are given only for firm matches. The size of a clone is reported for some rows only, either as once, few or many, or as a class for expanded clones.

CDR3aa,CDR3nt,len,d_gene,abundance,v_gene,j_gene
CASSSPGQANQPQHF,TGTGCCAGCAGCTCACCGGGACAGGCTAATCAGCCCCAGCATTTT,15,TRBD1,many,TRBV12-3/TRBV12-4,TRBJ1-5
CASSSRLAGDQETQYF,TGTGCCAGCAGCTCAAGACTAGCGGGGGACCAAGAGACCCAGTACTTC,16,TRBD2,many,TRBV7-8,TRBJ2-5
CVSSSGQNTDAFF,TGTGTCAGCAGTTCGGGACAGAACACTGATGCTTTCTTT,13,TRBD1,-,TRBV6-2/TRBV6-3,TRBJ1-1
CASSEASLMNTEAFF,TGTGCCAGCAGTGAAGCGTCCCTCATGAACACTGAAGCTTTCTTT,15,-,-,TRBV6-1,TRBJ1-1
CASSTGFGNSPLHF,TGTGCCAGCAGTACGGGATTCGGAAATTCACCCCTCCACTTT,14,-,-,TRBV6-2/TRBV6-3,TRBJ1-6
CASSLIGQLLNTEAFF,TGTGCCAGCAGTTTAATAGGGCAGCTATTGAACACTGAAGCTTTCTTT,16,-,many,TRBV28,TRBJ1-1
CASSLGRVVNTEAFF,TGTGCCAGCAGCTTAGGCAGAGTGGTGAACACTGAAGCTTTCTTT,15,-,many,TRBV7-9,TRBJ1-1
CASSQTTGSYGYTF,TGTGCCAGCAGCCAAACGACAGGGAGCTATGGCTACACCTTC,14,TRBD1,many,TRBV12-3/TRBV12-4,TRBJ1-2
CASSLGRGSAEAFF,TGTGCCAGCAGCTTAGGCCGGGGGAGTGCTGAAGCTTTCTTT,14,-,many,TRBV7-8,TRBJ1-1
CATSRDGGGARELFF,TGTGCCACCAGCAGAGATGGCGGGGGGGCCCGGGAGCTGTTTTTT,15,TRBD2,-,TRBV15,TRBJ2-2
CASSPDRSPSPLHF,TGTGCCAGCTCACCGGACAGGAGTCCTTCACCCCTCCACTTT,14,TRBD1,-,TRBV18,TRBJ1-6
CASSSHPQGRETQYF,TGTGCCAGCAGCTCCCACCCACAGGGGAGGGAGACCCAGTACTTC,15,-,many,TRBV9,TRBJ2-5
CASSYSWETQYF,TGTGCCAGCAGTTACTCGTGGGAGACCCAGTACTTC,12,-,many,TRBV6-2/TRBV6-3,TRBJ2-5
CASRLSPGADSNQPQHF,TGTGCCAGCAGACTATCTCCCGGGGCCGATAGCAATCAGCCCCAGCATTTT,17,-,few,TRBV6-1,TRBJ1-5
CASSESVVPGALFF,TGCGCCAGCAGCGAAAGCGTAGTTCCCGGTGCGCTGTTTTTT,14,-,many,TRBV5-1,TRBJ2-2
CSGQDLYEQYF,TGCAGTGGACAGGACCTCTACGAGCAGTACTTC,11,-,many,TRBV20-1,TRBJ2-7
CASSYQGPSGGAGRETQYF,TGTGCCAGCAGTTATCAGGGCCCTAGCGGGGGGGCCGGTAGAGAGACCCAGTACTTC,19,TRBD2,many,TRBV6-5,TRBJ2-5
CASSLSGVQSYGYTF,TGTGCCAGCAGTTTAAGCGGAGTACAGAGCTATGGCTACACCTTC,15,-,once,TRBV12-3/TRBV12-4,TRBJ1-2
CASSLSLGRGATQPQHF,TGTGCCAGCAGCTTATCGTTGGGCAGGGGAGCTACTCAGCCCCAGCATTTT,17,-,many,TRBV7-8,TRBJ1-5
CASSPNVGHQPQHF,TGTGCCAGCAGCCCGAACGTCGGACATCAGCCCCAGCATTTT,14,-,many,TRBV6-1,TRBJ1-5
CASSLFFSSVRSYEQYF,TGTGCCAGCAGCTTATTTTTTAGCAGCGTCCGTTCCTACGAGCAGTACTTC,17,-,many,TRBV11-2,TRBJ2-7
CAWRDPVDIQYF,TGTGCCTGGAGGGACCCGGTGGACATTCAGTACTTC,12,-,-,TRBV30,TRBJ2-4
CASSLRGDGNQPQHF,TGTGCCAGCAGCTTGCGGGGTGACGGCAATCAGCCCCAGCATTTT,15,-,-,TRBV5-5,TRBJ1-5
CASSLRQDSGYTF,TGTGCCAGCAGCTTGCGACAGGACTCGGGCTACACCTTC,13,-,few,TRBV13,TRBJ1-2
CATSRGDGNYGYTF,TGTGCCACCAGCAGGGGGGACGGCAACTATGGCTACACCTTC,14,-,many,TRBV15,TRBJ1-2
CASSLGGSHLTGELFF,TGTGCCAGCAGCTTGGGTGGCAGCCATCTTACCGGGGAGCTGTTTTTT,16,-,many,TRBV5-6,TRBJ2-2
CATSSRGSSYEQYF,TGTGCCACCAGCAGCAGGGGTAGCTCCTACGAGCAGTACTTC,14,-,many,TRBV15,TRBJ2-7
CASSALAQRNTEAFF,TGTGCCAGCAGCGCCCTCGCACAGAGGAACACTGAAGCTTTCTTT,15,-,many,TRBV11-2,TRBJ1-1
CSAGTGQGVNEQYF,TGCAGTGCCGGCACGGGACAGGGGGTCAACGAGCAGTACTTC,14,TRBD1,many,TRBV20-1,TRBJ2-7
CASSPPGSGTEAFF,TGTGCCAGCTCACCACCCGGGTCAGGAACTGAAGCTTTCTTT,14,-,-,TRBV18,TRBJ1-1
CASSLLGTGAGYTF,TGTGCCAGCAGTTTGCTGGGTACTGGAGCTGGCTACACCTTC,14,-,-,TRBV27,TRBJ1-2
CSARDLGTGRTEAFF,TGCAGTGCTAGAGATTTGGGGACAGGGCGGACTGAAGCTTTCTTT,15,TRBD1,many,TRBV20-1,TRBJ1-1
CASKGGRPYEQYF,TGTGCCAGCAAAGGGGGACGACCCTACGAGCAGTACTTC,13,-,-,TRBV2,TRBJ2-7
CSVDPGTGTSYEQYF,TGCAGCGTTGACCCAGGGACAGGGACGTCCTACGAGCAGTACTTC,15,TRBD1,few,TRBV29-1,TRBJ2-7
CASSSPPGEQYF,TGTGCCAGCAGTTCCCCTCCTGGGGAGCAGTACTTC,12,-,-,TRBV12-3/TRBV12-4,TRBJ2-7
CASSVGWGTGELFF,TGTGCCAGCAGCGTAGGATGGGGGACCGGGGAGCTGTTTTTT,14,-,-,TRBV9,TRBJ2-2
CAGSFFSKNGYTF,TGTGCCGGCAGTTTTTTCAGCAAGAATGGCTACACCTTC,13,-,many,TRBV12-3/TRBV12-4,TRBJ1-2
CSARGGDYGYTF,TGCAGTGCGCGGGGCGGCGACTATGGCTACACCTTC,12,-,many,TRBV20-1,TRBJ1-2
CASRPTGRDGYTF,TGTGCCAGCAGACCCACAGGGAGGGATGGCTACACCTTC,13,-,-,TRBV12-3/TRBV12-4,TRBJ1-2
CSALAGGELFF,TGCAGTGCTCTAGCGGGAGGGGAGCTGTTTTTT,11,TRBD2,many,TRBV20-1,TRBJ2-2
CASSPRGQSQETQYF,TGTGCCAGCAGCCCAAGGGGACAGTCCCAAGAGACCCAGTACTTC,15,TRBD1,many,TRBV12-3/TRBV12-4,TRBJ2-5
CASSLSTGRTYGYTF,TGTGCCAGCAGTTTATCTACAGGGAGGACCTATGGCTACACCTTC,15,-,few,TRBV28,TRBJ1-2
CASSLPTSGEETQYF,TGTGCCAGCAGCCTCCCGACTAGCGGGGAGGAGACCCAGTACTTC,15,TRBD2,many,TRBV9,TRBJ2-5
CASSFWDKETQYF,TGTGCCAGCAGTTTCTGGGACAAAGAGACCCAGTACTTC,13,-,-,TRBV12-3/TRBV12-4,TRBJ2-5
CASRALAPGELFF,TGTGCCAGCAGAGCGTTAGCCCCCGGGGAGCTGTTTTTT,13,-,-,TRBV6-2/TRBV6-3,TRBJ2-2
CASSLRRLNQPQHF,TGTGCCAGCAGTCTCCGCAGGTTGAATCAGCCCCAGCATTTT,14,-,few,TRBV6-1,TRBJ1-5
CASSLAQNTGELFF,TGTGCCAGCAGTTTAGCACAGAACACCGGGGAGCTGTTTTTT,14,-,many,TRBV12-3/TRBV12-4,TRBJ2-2
CSARFQAGGSYEQYF,TGCAGTGCTAGATTCCAAGCGGGGGGGTCCTACGAGCAGTACTTC,15,TRBD2,many,TRBV20-1,TRBJ2-7
CSVTGPSNEKLFF,TGCAGCGTGACCGGACCAAGCAATGAAAAACTGTTTTTT,13,-,many,TRBV29-1,TRBJ1-4
CASSSGTMNTGELFF,TGTGCCAGCAGTTCCGGGACAATGAACACCGGGGAGCTGTTTTTT,15,-,many,TRBV12-3/TRBV12-4,TRBJ2-2
CASSFTASYQETQYF,TGTGCCAGCAGTTTTACAGCCAGCTACCAAGAGACCCAGTACTTC,15,-,-,TRBV12-3/TRBV12-4,TRBJ2-5
CSVGKGFMNTEAFF,TGCAGCGTTGGTAAGGGATTCATGAACACTGAAGCTTTCTTT,14,-,few,TRBV29-1,TRBJ1-1